Included here is one T cell receptor (beta chain) sequence, with context. Its antigen is unknown. PCR was performed using 60 Vbeta and 13 Jbeta primers. TCRdb's table, derived via immunoSEQ multiplex PCR, lists solely in-frame clones and lacks some. In the table there are some 140,000 clones, 75% to 90% of which are singletons. The data stem from a study of cytomegalovirus exposure and HLA in healthy donors. Notes on the study in general: Sequencing probably produced one cluster of sequence variants that were highly shared. As was reported, the classifier diagnosed cytomegalovirus status with high specificity and sensitivity.

V was clipped by 0 bases and J by 0 bases, with 12 bases between them. The CDR3 consists of 17 residues. The germline V gene has CDR1 LNHNV and CDR2 YYDKDF (reference sequence). The sample comprised PBMCs. The chain carries TRBV15 and TRBJ1-3; unclear D gene. The sequence was obtained from a woman aged 45-60 years in good health and CMV-seropositive. Here the CDR3 DNA reads TGTGCCACCAGCAGAGATCCCGGCAGGCGCTCTGGAAACACCATATATTTT. It encodes CATSRDPGRRSGNTIYF.